A selection of T cell receptor beta chains follows, all from one sample in a study of early T cells in non-severe SARS-CoV-2 infection. From the 5' RACE reads, TCRdb called clonotypes with MiXCR, one entry per CDR3 protein. The sample lists 60,000 to 75,000 distinct CDR3 sequences, 10% to 15% occurring once. The sequenced sample consisted of whole blood. The receptors come from an adult who was a healthcare worker with PCR-confirmed SARS-CoV-2 infection or an uninfected control (not recorded which). CDR3s include the opening cysteine and the closing phenylalanine or tryptophan. The D gene is left open where the match is weak. A clone size is listed for some rows: how often the clone was seen (once, few, many), or a class if it is expanded.

v_gene,abundance,j_gene,d_gene,CDR3nt,CDR3aa
TRBV5-4,-,TRBJ2-3,-,TGTGCCAGCAGCTTGGCGGCGGCATTCGTGGATACGCAGTATTTT,CASSLAAAFVDTQYF
TRBV6-5,-,TRBJ2-3,TRBD2,TGTGCCAGCAGACTAGCGGGAGGGAGCACAGATACGCAGTATTTT,CASRLAGGSTDTQYF
TRBV20-1,many,TRBJ1-1,TRBD1,TGCAGTGCTGGGTACAGGGGTATGAACACTGAAGCTTTCTTT,CSAGYRGMNTEAFF
TRBV6-6,many,TRBJ1-5,-,TGTGCCAGCAGTTACTCGTGGGACTTAAAGCGGCCCCAGCATTTT,CASSYSWDLKRPQHF
TRBV18,few,TRBJ1-5,TRBD1,TGTGCCAGCTCCGCCGGACATGGGACAGGCAATCAGCCCCAGCATTTT,CASSAGHGTGNQPQHF
TRBV19,few,TRBJ2-2,-,TGTGCCAGTAGGGAGCGGCTTACGAACACCGGGGAGCTGTTTTTT,CASRERLTNTGELFF
TRBV18,many,TRBJ2-1,TRBD1,TGTGCCAGCTCACCACCGACAGGGGGAGGTTTGAGCTCCTACAATGAGCAGTTCTTC,CASSPPTGGGLSSYNEQFF
TRBV9,many,TRBJ1-1,-,TGTGCCAGCAGCGTAGCTTTTGGCAACACTGAAGCTTTCTTT,CASSVAFGNTEAFF
TRBV9,-,TRBJ2-5,-,TGTGCCAGCAGCGTAGCTGGCTGGGAGACCCAGTACTTC,CASSVAGWETQYF
TRBV11-2,-,TRBJ2-7,TRBD1,TGTGCCAGCAGAAGAGGACAGGGTCCCTACGAGCAGTACTTC,CASRRGQGPYEQYF
TRBV7-9,-,TRBJ2-3,TRBD1,TGTGCCAGCAGCTTAGGGGACAGGGGGAGCACAGATACGCAGTATTTT,CASSLGDRGSTDTQYF
TRBV7-2,many,TRBJ2-1,TRBD2,TGTGCCAGCAGCTTAACCGGGACTAGTGTGAATGAGCAGTTCTTC,CASSLTGTSVNEQFF
TRBV25-1,-,TRBJ2-2,-,TGTGCCAGCAGTAACACCGGGGAGCTGTTTTTT,CASSNTGELFF